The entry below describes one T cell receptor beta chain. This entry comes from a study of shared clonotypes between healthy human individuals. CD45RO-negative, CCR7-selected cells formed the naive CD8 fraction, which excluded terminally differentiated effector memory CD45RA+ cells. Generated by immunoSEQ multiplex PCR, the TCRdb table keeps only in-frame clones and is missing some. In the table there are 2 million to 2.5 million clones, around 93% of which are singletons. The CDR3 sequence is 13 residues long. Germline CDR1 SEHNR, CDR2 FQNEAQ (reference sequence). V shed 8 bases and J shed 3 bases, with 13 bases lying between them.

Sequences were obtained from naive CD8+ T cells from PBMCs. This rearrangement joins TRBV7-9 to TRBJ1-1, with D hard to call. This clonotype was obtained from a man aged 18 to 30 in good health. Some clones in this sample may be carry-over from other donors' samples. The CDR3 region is CASRWGSDTEAFF. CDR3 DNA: TGTGCCAGCCGATGGGGATCGGACACTGAAGCTTTCTTT.